This T cell receptor beta chain was documented in a study of cytomegalovirus exposure and HLA in healthy donors. Across the whole study: The roughly 120 validation repertoires, a later analysis reported, used the same platform as the roughly 610 first-cohort repertoires.

The CDR3 length is 15 residues. The V segment lost 4 bases and the J segment 6 bases; nucleotides outside the gene matches: 9. Germline assignment: CDR1 MNHEY and CDR2 SVGAGI. Data came from immunoSEQ multiplex PCR; TCRdb stores just in-frame clones and leaves some out. The profile covers some 120,000 clones, with 95% to 97% appearing a single time and 1.5% to 2% taken by the ten largest. A remark on this clone: As yet, its antigen is unknown.

Whole-study results and caveats: TCR sequences were mostly rare, though some public TCRs occurred in many donors. For cytomegalovirus status, the classifier reportedly gave diagnoses with high specificity and sensitivity.

V is TRBV6-5 and J is TRBJ1-5; TRBD1 aligns across 7 bases. The sequence derives from a man between 18 and 29 years old in good health and CMV-seronegative. The sequenced sample consisted of PBMCs. CDR3 amino acids: CASSSTGVYGQPQHF. CDR3 nucleotide sequence: TGTGCCAGCAGTTCTACAGGGGTTTACGGTCAGCCCCAGCATTTT.